This is a list of T cell receptor beta chains from one sample in a study of blood T cell repertoires in COVID-19. Measured with immunoSEQ multiplex PCR; TCRdb has only the in-frame clones, and not every one. Seen here are hundreds of thousands of clones, around 90% observed once, and the top ten hold around 1.4%. The specimen was peripheral blood. The receptor source for this set is an elderly man with acute or convalescent COVID-19. Each CDR3 is given with its conserved first and last residue. D genes are given only for firm matches. Not all rows give a size; the values are once, few, many and, for expanded clones, a class.

j_call,clone_size,v_call,d_call,cdr3_nt,cdr3_aa
TRBJ2-7,few,TRBV6-1,TRBD1,TGTGCCAGCAGTGAACCGGGACAGGGCTCCTACGAGCAGTACTTC,CASSEPGQGSYEQYF
TRBJ1-4,NA,TRBV2,NA,TGTGCCAGCAGCAGAGACTTTAATGAAAAACTGTTTTTT,CASSRDFNEKLFF
TRBJ1-2,few,TRBV6-2/TRBV6-3,TRBD1,TGTGCCAGCAGTAAGTCGTCAGGGGGCCTCTATGGCTACACCTTC,CASSKSSGGLYGYTF
TRBJ1-2,NA,TRBV13,TRBD1,TGTGCCAGCAGCCAGACCCCCGACAGGGGTAACTATGGCTACACCTTC,CASSQTPDRGNYGYTF
TRBJ2-3,NA,TRBV5-1,NA,TGCGCCAGCATGCTGCAAGGCGGTGCCCCCTTAGGCACAGATACGCAGTATTTT,CASMLQGGAPLGTDTQYF
TRBJ1-4,NA,TRBV5-4,NA,TGTGCCAGCAGCTTCGACAGGTTTAATGAAAAACTGTTTTTT,CASSFDRFNEKLFF
TRBJ1-5,NA,TRBV2,TRBD1,TGTGCCAGCAGTGATATTGACAGGGTAAATCAGCCCCAGCATTTT,CASSDIDRVNQPQHF
TRBJ2-2,NA,TRBV6-5,TRBD1,TGTGCCTTACGGACAGGGCTCAACACCGGGGAGCTGTTTTTT,CALRTGLNTGELFF
TRBJ2-7,once,TRBV6-1,NA,TGTGCCAGCAGTGAAGCTCTCCAGGGAATAGACGAGCAGTACTTC,CASSEALQGIDEQYF
TRBJ1-3,NA,TRBV29-1,NA,TGCAGCGTTGATTCAGGGCCTGGAAACACCATATATTTT,CSVDSGPGNTIYF
TRBJ2-7,NA,TRBV5-1,NA,TGCGCCAGCAGCTATGGGATATGGGAGAGTTTCGAGCAGTACTTC,CASSYGIWESFEQYF
TRBJ2-1,NA,TRBV3-1/TRBV3-2,NA,TGTGCCAGCAGCCAAGTAGGGGGGGCCTACAATGAGCAGTTCTTC,CASSQVGGAYNEQFF
TRBJ1-1,NA,TRBV19,NA,TGTGCCAGTAGGACCTGGGAGGGCAAGGGCACTGAAGCTTTCTTT,CASRTWEGKGTEAFF
TRBJ2-1,NA,TRBV9,TRBD2,TGTGCCAGCAGCGTGGGACTAGCGGGAGGTGGCGAGCAGTTCTTC,CASSVGLAGGGEQFF
TRBJ1-5,NA,TRBV6-2/TRBV6-3,NA,TGTGCCAGCAGTTCCCCCAGGGGTGTAGTGCCCCAGCATTTT,CASSSPRGVVPQHF
TRBJ2-1,once,TRBV5-1,TRBD1,TGCGCCAGCAGCCAGGGACAGGGATACAATGAGCAGTTCTTC,CASSQGQGYNEQFF
TRBJ1-1,few,TRBV12-3/TRBV12-4,TRBD1,TGTGCCAGCAGTCCAGGGGGCCGGACTGAAGCTTTCTTT,CASSPGGRTEAFF
TRBJ2-7,NA,TRBV4-3,TRBD2,TGCGCCAGCAGCCAACAAAGGACTAGCGGGAGCTCAACCTACGAGCAGTACTTC,CASSQQRTSGSSTYEQYF
TRBJ2-1,NA,TRBV28,NA,TGTGCCAGCAGTGGAACGATTCAGGGCAATGAGCAGTTCTTC,CASSGTIQGNEQFF
TRBJ2-1,NA,TRBV27,TRBD1,TGTGCCAGCAGGTATACAGGGGTTAGTGAGCAGTTCTTC,CASRYTGVSEQFF
TRBJ2-7,NA,TRBV19,NA,TGTGCCAGTAGTACAGTTACTAGAAACCCCTACGAGCAGTACTTC,CASSTVTRNPYEQYF
TRBJ2-2,NA,TRBV29-1,NA,TGCAGCGTTGTCGGTGGAGGCGGGGAGCTGTTTTTT,CSVVGGGGELFF
TRBJ1-5,NA,TRBV4-3,NA,TGCGCCAGCAGCCAAGACTACAGGGTTAGCAATCAGCCCCAGCATTTT,CASSQDYRVSNQPQHF
TRBJ2-3,NA,TRBV19,NA,TGTGCCAGTAGTATAACAGGGTCAAGAGGTACGCAGTATTTT,CASSITGSRGTQYF
TRBJ2-3,NA,TRBV11-2,TRBD2,TGTGCCAGCAGTCGACTAGCGGGGTACACAGATACGCAGTATTTT,CASSRLAGYTDTQYF
TRBJ1-2,NA,TRBV19,NA,TGTGCCAGTACCCCCGGGGGAAACTATGGCTACACCTTC,CASTPGGNYGYTF
TRBJ1-2,NA,TRBV15,TRBD1,TGTGCCACCAGCGAAGATTACTTCGGGACAGGAAATGGCTACACCTTC,CATSEDYFGTGNGYTF
TRBJ2-5,NA,TRBV27,NA,TGTGCCAGCAGTCTCTGGACAACTCTAAAAGAGACCCAGTACTTC,CASSLWTTLKETQYF
TRBJ1-2,once,TRBV5-1,TRBD1,TGCGCCAGCAGCCTGGACAGGGGCTATGGCTACACCTTC,CASSLDRGYGYTF
TRBJ1-5,NA,TRBV7-2,NA,TGTGCCAGCAGCCAGGGGAGGGGGTCATCCCCCAATCAGCCCCAGCATTTT,CASSQGRGSSPNQPQHF
TRBJ1-6,once,TRBV9,NA,TGTGCCAGCAGCGTAGACCCGGGACACTATAATTCACCCCTCCACTTT,CASSVDPGHYNSPLHF
TRBJ2-7,NA,TRBV6-5,NA,TGTGCCATCAGGAGGGAGCCGCTTCGCGAGCAGTACTTC,CAIRREPLREQYF
TRBJ2-1,NA,TRBV7-2,TRBD2,TGTGCCAGCAGCTTAGTCCCTAGCGGGGGGGTGGGTTACAATGAGCAGTTCTTC,CASSLVPSGGVGYNEQFF
TRBJ1-1,NA,TRBV7-2,NA,TGTGCCAGCAGCTTAGAAGGGACACAGAACACTGAAGCTTTCTTT,CASSLEGTQNTEAFF
TRBJ1-5,few,TRBV6-5,NA,TGTGCCAGCAGTCGTACAAACAATCAGCCCCAGCATTTT,CASSRTNNQPQHF
TRBJ1-1,once,TRBV27,NA,TGTGCCAGCAGTTTCCGGGGTAACACTGAAGCTTTCTTT,CASSFRGNTEAFF
TRBJ1-1,NA,TRBV12-3/TRBV12-4,TRBD1,TGTGCCAGCAGCGGGGACAGGGCGGCTGAAGCTTTCTTT,CASSGDRAAEAFF
TRBJ1-2,NA,TRBV6-1,NA,TGTGCCAGCAGTGAAAGTACAGTCTTTTACTATGGCTACACCTTC,CASSESTVFYYGYTF
TRBJ1-6,NA,TRBV7-2,NA,TGTGCCAGCAGCCCCCCGGGAGAGTATACACCCCTCCACTTT,CASSPPGEYTPLHF
TRBJ2-2,NA,TRBV5-1,NA,TGCGCCAGCAGCTTGGGATTGGCTAACACCGGGGAGCTGTTTTTT,CASSLGLANTGELFF
TRBJ2-1,NA,TRBV14,TRBD2,TGTGCCAGCAGCCAATTGGGACTAGCGGGTGGATCGAGCTCCTACAATGAGCAGTTCTTC,CASSQLGLAGGSSSYNEQFF
TRBJ2-1,NA,TRBV5-4,TRBD1,TGTGCCAGCAGTTACCGGGACAGACCCTACAATGAGCAGTTCTTC,CASSYRDRPYNEQFF
TRBJ2-1,NA,TRBV29-1,TRBD2,TGCAGCGTTGAGTCTAGCGGGGGTAGCTCCTACAATGAGCAGTTCTTC,CSVESSGGSSYNEQFF
TRBJ2-2,NA,TRBV9,TRBD2,TGTGCCAGCAGCTCCGGGACTAGCGGGACCGGGGAGCTGTTTTTT,CASSSGTSGTGELFF
TRBJ2-5,NA,TRBV9,TRBD2,TGTGCCAGCAGTGGAGGGTCGTTAGCGGGTTGGAGGGAGACCCAGTACTTC,CASSGGSLAGWRETQYF
TRBJ2-7,once,TRBV3-1/TRBV3-2,NA,TGTGCCAGCAGCCCTGCATGGGGGCCGCGGGAGCAGTACTTC,CASSPAWGPREQYF
TRBJ1-2,once,TRBV3-1/TRBV3-2,NA,TGTGCCAGCAGCCAAGGAGGCGGGTATGGCTACACCTTC,CASSQGGGYGYTF
TRBJ1-6,NA,TRBV19,NA,TGTGCCAGTAGAGCCAGGGCCGGTGGGTCGCCCTATAATTCACCCCTCCACTTT,CASRARAGGSPYNSPLHF
TRBJ1-2,NA,TRBV11-2,NA,TGTGCCAGCAGCTTTCACAGGGTGGTGCCGGATGGCTACACCTTC,CASSFHRVVPDGYTF